The 18 T cell receptor beta chains below all came from one sample that was sequenced in a study of tumor-infiltrating lymphocytes in primary liver carcinoma. The template, about 540 ng total RNA, yielded TCR beta cDNA made with a constant-region primer. For TCR beta, libraries were produced by three nested multiplex PCR rounds using slightly modified ARM-PCR. A C-beta reverse primer and TRBV1-TRBV30 forward primers served in each of the first two PCR rounds, at 9 to 10 cycles apiece. Each CDR3 protein gets one entry after TCRdb re-called the multiplex PCR reads with MiXCR. This table has about 300,000 distinct CDR3 sequences, about 62% appearing once. Unsorted whole blood yielded the blood RNA, and germline DNA was also extracted. What was sequenced was peripheral blood. These receptors were obtained from a man aged 40-50 years with primary liver carcinoma and hepatitis B virus infection.

This chain links TRBV11-2 with TRBJ1-1; D not resolved. The CDR3 has 16 residues. Germline V CDR1 and CDR2: SGHAT, FQNNGV. Trimming took off 4 bases at V and 13 bases at J, with 28 bases between the two ends. The CDR3 sequence: CASSSRADGSNTEIFF. CDR3 nucleotides: TGTGCCAGCAGCTCCCGCGCGGACGGATCTAACACTGAAATTTTCTTT.

Concerning this clonotype itself: Being one base from a much bigger clone, this may be a read error. The chain combines TRBV6-2 or TRBV6-3 with TRBJ1-2, with TRBD1 as a possible D gene (5 bases). Germline CDR1 and CDR2: MNHEY and SVGEGT. CDR3 length: 13 amino acids. The CDR3 coding sequence is TGTGTCAGCAGTCTCGGGACGGACTATGGCTACACCTTC. Translating gives CVSSLGTDYGYTF.

In this sample, this clonotype turned up many times. The chain combines TRBV6-6 with TRBJ2-7; TRBD1 aligns across 8 bases. With 10 bases clipped from V and 6 bases from J, the junction kept 8 bases outside the gene matches. The germline CDR1 and CDR2 sequences are MNHNY and SVGAGI (reference sequence). This CDR3 contains 12 residues. Written as DNA, the CDR3 is TGTGCCACCCAGACAGGGGCAGGCGAGCAGTACTTC. Translation gives CATQTGAGEQYF.

This clonotype appeared many times. The chain couples TRBV12-3 or TRBV12-4 to TRBJ1-6; tentative D call: TRBD1 (5 bases). Trimming took off 7 bases at V and 6 bases at J, with 13 bases between the two ends. This CDR3 has 14 residues. CDR3 nucleotides: TGTGCCAGCATGAGGACACGGTCTAATTCACCCCTCCACTTT. Protein product: CASMRTRSNSPLHF.

This clonotype was counted a few times. The V and J genes are TRBV10-3 and TRBJ1-2; 10 nucleotides agree with TRBD1. CDR1 and CDR2 (germline): ENHRY, SYGVKD. The CDR3 has 14 residues. The V segment lost 6 bases and the J segment 6 bases; nucleotides outside the gene matches: 7. CDR3 protein: CAIRPTGGANGYTF. Written as DNA, the CDR3 is TGTGCCATCAGGCCGACAGGGGGCGCAAATGGCTACACCTTC.

As concerns this clonotype: Mismatch with germline at one junction end may stem from a read error. The chain joins TRBV29-1 to TRBJ2-1; possible D gene TRBD2, 6 bases. Germline lookup yields CDR1 SQVTM and CDR2 ANQGSEA. This CDR3 is built from 15 residues. CDR3 protein: CSVILGGGIYNEQFF. The CDR3 DNA reads as TGCAGCGTAATCTTAGGTGGAGGGATATACAATGAGCAATTCTTC.

CDR3 nucleotides: TGTGCCAGCAGCCCTATTCAGAGGTCGAACACTGAAGCTTTCTTT. This translates into CASSPIQRSNTEAFF. This sequence joins TRBV5-4 and TRBJ1-1; D gene ambiguous. The V gene's germline CDR1 is SGHNT and CDR2 YYREEE (reference sequence). The V end was cut by 4 bases, the J end by 1 base, with 14 bases between. CDR3 length equals 15 residues.

Judged by abundance, this clonotype is medium-sized. The rearrangement joins TRBV4-1 to TRBJ2-2; D unclear. Deletions cut 4 bases from V and 5 bases from J, with 5 bases between. Looked up from germline, CDR1 is MGHRA and CDR2 is YSYEKL. The CDR3 contains 12 residues. The CDR3: CASSPLTGELFF. The DNA for the CDR3 is TGCGCCAGCAGCCCACTTACCGGGGAGCTGTTTTTT.

About this clonotype: The junction shows a germline mismatch at one end, possibly a read error. The chain employs TRBV5-1 and TRBJ1-1, with D possibly being TRBD1 (6 bases). This CDR3 is 13 amino acids long. In germline, CDR1 is SGHRS, CDR2 YFSETQ. The CDR3 DNA reads as TGCACCAGCAGCTTGGTCGGGGGGGCTGAAGCTTTCTTC. Translation: CTSSLVGGAEAFF.

As for this clonotype: A read error may explain this, as a much larger clone is one base away. The chain is built from TRBV6-2 or TRBV6-3 and TRBJ2-2; 7 bases match TRBD2. The CDR3 spans 15 residues. Germline V gene sequence: CDR1 MNHEY, CDR2 SVGEGT. The CDR3 coding sequence is TGTGCCAGCAGTTATGTCGGGAGGTGGACCGGGGAGCCGTTTTTT. Translating it yields CASSYVGRWTGEPFF.

This clonotype was seen a single time. A much larger clone is a single base away; this may be a read error. J is TRBJ1-1 and V is TRBV6-1; D is perhaps TRBD1 (6 bases). CDR1 is MNHNS and CDR2 is SASEGT in the germline V gene. The CDR3 contains 14 residues. V lost 6 bases to trimming and J lost 4 bases, with 15 bases between them. This CDR3 is CASRKVQGSTEAFF. For the CDR3, the DNA is TGTGCCAGCAGGAAGGTACAGGGAAGCACTGAAGCTTTCTTT.

Of note for this clonotype: The junction does not match germline at one end; this may be a read error. CDR3 sequence (DNA): TGTGCCAGCAGACGAGCTTTGGGGGCGAATCAGCACCAGCATTTT. Amino acids: CASRRALGANQHQHF. This sequence joins TRBV6-2 or TRBV6-3 and TRBJ1-5; TRBD1 might be the D (6 bases). CDR3 length equals 15 residues. Germline V gene lookup returns CDR1 MNHEY and CDR2 SVGEGT.

As concerns this clonotype: Germline and junction disagree at one end, which may indicate a read error. The V and J genes are TRBV11-2 and TRBJ2-3; the D gene is possibly TRBD2 (5 bases). The CDR3 is made up of 17 amino acids. Germline V gene data show CDR1 as SGHAT and CDR2 as FQNNGV. The CDR3 bases are TGTGCCGGCACCGACCAGGTTTCTAGCAGGAGCTCAGATACGCAATATTTT. Translating it yields CAGTDQVSSRSSDTQYF. Drawing the rest from reference TRBV11-2 and TRBJ2-3, the complete variable domain is EAGVAQSPRYKIIEKRQSVAFWCNPISGHATLYWYQQILGQGPKLLIQFQNNGVVDDSQLPKDRFSAERLKGVDSTLKIQPAKLEDSAVYLCAGTDQVSSRSSDTQYFGPGTRLTVL.

This clonotype was seen many times. The chain links TRBV29-1 to TRBJ2-3; TRBD1 agrees at 10 bases. Germline CDR1 and CDR2: SQVTM and ANQGSEA. Losses at the gene ends were 5 bases for V and 0 bases for J; bases not matched to a gene: 5. The CDR3 loop spans 15 amino acids. The CDR3 bases are TGCAGCGTTTTGAGGACAGGGGGAAGCACAGATACGCAGTATTTT. It specifies CSVLRTGGSTDTQYF.

This clonotype was counted a few times. The chain is built from TRBV6-6 and TRBJ1-1, with D maybe TRBD1 (5 bases). V was pared by 2 bases and J by 1 base, with 11 bases between. This CDR3 region has 15 residues. The germline gives CDR1 MNHNY, CDR2 SVGAGI (reference sequence). CDR3 sequence: CASSYRRDANTEAFF. DNA of the CDR3: TGTGCCAGCAGTTACCGGAGGGACGCGAACACTGAAGCTTTCTTT.

As concerns this clonotype: Mismatch with germline at one junction end may stem from a read error. The chain carries TRBV6-5 and TRBJ1-1, with D tentatively TRBD1 (6 bases). CDR3 length: 16 residues. Germline-derived CDR1 and CDR2 are MNHEY and SVGAGI. The CDR3 loop reads CTSSYLGAGVNTEAFF. The CDR3 DNA follows: TGCACCAGCAGTTATCTCGGGGCAGGGGTGAACACTGAAGCTTTCTTT.

The rearrangement joins TRBV6-5 to TRBJ1-5; no clear D. The length of the CDR3 is 14 residues. With 8 bases removed from V and 6 bases from J, the gap between germline ends came to 17 bases. CDR1 is MNHEY, CDR2 SVGAGI, per germline. CDR3 loop: CASSRQGPSQPQHF. The CDR3 bases are TGTGCCAGCTCGAGACAAGGGCCAAGTCAGCCCCAGCATTTT.

This chain uses TRBV5-1 with TRBJ2-1; D is perhaps TRBD1 (6 bases). The ends were cut back, 3 bases at V and 0 bases at J, with 10 bases in the middle. This CDR3 contains 15 residues. The V gene's germline CDR1 is SGHRS and CDR2 YFSETQ. The CDR3 loop is CASSYNRDSYNEQFF. CDR3 nucleotides: TGCGCCAGCAGCTATAACAGGGACTCCTACAATGAGCAGTTCTTC.